This is a list of T cell receptor beta chains from one sample in a study of CD8 T cells in Susac syndrome. TCRdb itself ran the immunoSEQ multiplex PCR reads through MiXCR, one entry per CDR3 protein. The sample has more than 110,000 distinct CDR3 sequences, 95% seen once. What was sequenced was CD4+ T cells from PBMCs. The receptors come from a human donor with Susac syndrome. The CDR3 runs from the conserved cysteine through the conserved F or W. A D gene is named only where the DNA matches it firmly. Clone size is not always given. Where it is, it says once, few, many or a class for expanded clones.

>TRBV30|12|.|TRBJ2-7|TRBD1
CALDRGNGEQYF
TGTGCCTTGGACAGGGGAAACGGCGAGCAGTACTTC
>TRBV14|16|.|TRBJ2-5|.
CASSQGIGSYQETQYF
TGTGCCAGCAGCCAAGGTATCGGATCGTACCAAGAGACCCAGTACTTC
>TRBV25-1|17|.|TRBJ1-2|TRBD1
CASSESPRTGALYGYTF
TGTGCCAGCAGTGAATCCCCAAGGACAGGGGCGTTATATGGCTACACCTTC
>TRBV20-1|15|.|TRBJ2-5|.
CSASRLGTGQETQYF
TGCAGTGCTAGCAGATTGGGGACGGGCCAAGAGACCCAGTACTTC
>TRBV29-1|12|.|TRBJ2-7|.
CSVEDRNYEQYF
TGCAGCGTTGAGGACAGAAACTACGAGCAGTACTTC
>TRBV20-1|16|.|TRBJ2-1|.
CSARGTVGNSYNEQFF
TGCAGTGCTCGAGGCACGGTAGGGAACTCCTACAATGAGCAGTTCTTC
>TRBV14|17|.|TRBJ2-1|.
CASSQSRAVYLYNEQFF
TGTGCCAGCAGCCAATCCAGGGCCGTTTACCTTTACAATGAGCAGTTCTTC
>TRBV20-1|12|.|TRBJ1-1|TRBD1
CRIPRQGTEAFF
TGCAGGATACCAAGACAGGGAACTGAAGCTTTCTTT
>TRBV15|13|.|TRBJ1-2|.
CATSRGAGDGYTF
TGTGCCACCAGCAGGGGGGCAGGGGATGGCTACACCTTC
>TRBV7-9|15|.|TRBJ1-6|TRBD1
CASSRQGTGDSPLHF
TGTGCCAGCAGCCGACAGGGGACTGGCGATTCACCCCTCCACTTT
>TRBV27|13|.|TRBJ2-5|.
CASSLRQRETQYF
TGTGCCAGCAGCCTTCGACAGCGGGAGACCCAGTACTTC
>TRBV4-1|17|.|TRBJ1-5|TRBD1
CASSQDRGQGAQITQHF
TGCGCCAGCAGCCAAGATAGGGGGCAGGGGGCCCAAATTACCCAGCATTTT
>TRBV29-1|17|once|TRBJ2-1|.
CSFRRGLVGSSYNEQFF
TGCAGCTTCCGCCGTGGGCTAGTTGGGAGCTCCTACAATGAGCAGTTCTTC
>TRBV30|13|.|TRBJ1-3|.
CAWGGYSGNTIYF
TGTGCCTGGGGTGGCTACTCTGGAAACACCATATATTTT
>TRBV9|13|.|TRBJ2-1|.
CASSVDGYNEQFF
TGTGCCAGCAGCGTAGACGGTTACAATGAGCAGTTCTTC
>TRBV12-3/TRBV12-4|19|.|TRBJ2-3|.
CASRNRDRGLAPSTDTQYF
TGTGCCAGCAGGAACCGGGACAGGGGACTAGCGCCTAGCACAGATACGCAGTATTTT
>TRBV29-1|12|.|TRBJ2-7|.
CSVGRPPYEQYF
TGCAGCGTTGGCCGTCCCCCCTACGAGCAGTACTTC
>TRBV15|16|.|TRBJ2-2|.
CATSRDGDSHTGELFF
TGTGCCACCAGCAGAGATGGGGACTCTCACACCGGGGAGCTGTTTTTT
>TRBV4-3|15|.|TRBJ2-7|.
CASSQEAAGPYEQYF
TGCGCCAGCAGCCAGGAGGCCGCCGGACCCTACGAGCAGTACTTC
>TRBV5-4|15|.|TRBJ1-1|.
CASSLAGQFGAEAFF
TGTGCCAGCAGCTTGGCTGGACAGTTTGGTGCTGAAGCTTTCTTT
>TRBV2|13|.|TRBJ2-3|.
CASSERYTDTQYF
TGTGCCAGCAGTGAACGCTACACAGATACGCAGTATTTT